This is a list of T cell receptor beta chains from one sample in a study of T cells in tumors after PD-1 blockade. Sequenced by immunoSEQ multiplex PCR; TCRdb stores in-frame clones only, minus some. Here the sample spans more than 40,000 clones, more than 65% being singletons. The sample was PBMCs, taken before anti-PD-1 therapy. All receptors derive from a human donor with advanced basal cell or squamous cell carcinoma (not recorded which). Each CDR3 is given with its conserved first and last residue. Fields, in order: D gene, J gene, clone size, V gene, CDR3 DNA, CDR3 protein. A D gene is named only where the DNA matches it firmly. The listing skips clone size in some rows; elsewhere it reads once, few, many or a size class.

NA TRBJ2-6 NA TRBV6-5 TGTGCCAGCAGGCCCAATTACTCTGGGGCCAACGTCCTGACTTTC CASRPNYSGANVLTF
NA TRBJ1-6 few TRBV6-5 TGTGCCAGCAGTTACTCGGGAGGGAGTAATTCACCCCTCCACTTT CASSYSGGSNSPLHF
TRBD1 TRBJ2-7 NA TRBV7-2 TGTGCCAGCAGCTTACCCGGACAGGGGAGGAACGAGCAGTACTTC CASSLPGQGRNEQYF
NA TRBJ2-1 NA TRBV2 TGTGCCAGCTCGGTGGAAGTGTCCAATGAGCAGTTCTTC CASSVEVSNEQFF
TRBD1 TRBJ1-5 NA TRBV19 TGTGCCAGTAGTCGGACAGGGGATCAGCCCCAGCATTTT CASSRTGDQPQHF
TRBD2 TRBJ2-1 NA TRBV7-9 TGTGCCAGCAGCTTCCTCGCCGGGACTAGCGGCCCTTACTATGAGCAGTTCTTC CASSFLAGTSGPYYEQFF
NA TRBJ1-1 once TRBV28 TGTGCCAGCAGTCCCCGGTCTGGAGCTTTCTTT CASSPRSGAFF
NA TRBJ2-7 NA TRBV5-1 TGCGCCAGCAGCGCCGGACAGCGGGAGCAGTACTTC CASSAGQREQYF
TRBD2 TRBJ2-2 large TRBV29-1 TGCAGCGTAGCTAGCGGGAGTGACACCGGGGAGCTGTTTTTT CSVASGSDTGELFF
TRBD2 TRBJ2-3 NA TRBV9 TGTGCCAGCAGCCCCCAAGCGGGGGGGCGTGCAGATACGCAGTATTTT CASSPQAGGRADTQYF
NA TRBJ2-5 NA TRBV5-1 TGCGCCAGCAGCCGAACGGCGTACCAAGAGACCCAGTACTTC CASSRTAYQETQYF
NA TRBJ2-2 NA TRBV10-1 TGCGCCAGCAGTGAGTCCTCAAGGGGTGCCGGGGAGCTGTTTTTT CASSESSRGAGELFF
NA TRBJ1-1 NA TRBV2 TGTGCCAGCCGTAAGGGAGAGGCTTTGCAGGCTTTCTTT CASRKGEALQAFF
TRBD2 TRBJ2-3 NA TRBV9 TGTGCCAGCAGCGGCAGCGGGGGGGCTAGCACAGATACGCAGTATTTT CASSGSGGASTDTQYF
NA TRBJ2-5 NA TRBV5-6 TGTGCCAGCAGCCCGGAGTCGACTAGGGGGGAGACCCAGTACTTC CASSPESTRGETQYF
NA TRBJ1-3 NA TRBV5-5 TGTGCCAGCAGCTTGGCCGGGGGCGGGATGTCTGGAAACACCATATATTTT CASSLAGGGMSGNTIYF
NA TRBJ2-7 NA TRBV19 TGTGCCAGTAGTAACCAATTTAAGGGGGGGGGCTACGAGCAGTACTTC CASSNQFKGGGYEQYF
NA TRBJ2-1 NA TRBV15 TGTGCCACCAGCAGAGACCTAGGGGGGGGTAGGGATGAGCAGTTCTTC CATSRDLGGGRDEQFF
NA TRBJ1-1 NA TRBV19 TGTGCCAGTAGTATAGATTGGCAGAGTGAAGCTTTCTTT CASSIDWQSEAFF
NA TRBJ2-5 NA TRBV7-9 TGTGCCAGCGGAGAGGAGACCCAGTACTTC CASGEETQYF
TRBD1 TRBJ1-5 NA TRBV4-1 TGCGCCAGCAGCCAAGACAGGGGGCGAGGTCAGCCCCAGCATTTT CASSQDRGRGQPQHF
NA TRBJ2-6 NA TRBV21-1 TGTGCCAGCATCCCCCTTCAGGTTACTCTGGGTGCCAACGTCCTGACTTTC CASIPLQVTLGANVLTF
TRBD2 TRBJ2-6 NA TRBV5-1 TGCGCCAGCAGCTTTGGCGGGGGGGAATTTGGGGCCAACGTCCTGACTTTC CASSFGGGEFGANVLTF
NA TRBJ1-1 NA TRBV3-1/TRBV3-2 TGTGCCAGCAGCCAAGCTTTCATGAACACTGAAGCTTTCTTT CASSQAFMNTEAFF
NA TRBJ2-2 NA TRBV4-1 TGCGCCAGCAGCCAAGAAGGTAATTCGAACACCGGGGAGCTGTTTTTT CASSQEGNSNTGELFF
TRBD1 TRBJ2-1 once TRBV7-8 TGTGCCAGCAGCTTAGGACAGGGCCTTTGGTACAATGAGCAGTTCTTC CASSLGQGLWYNEQFF
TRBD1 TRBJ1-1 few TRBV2 TGTGCCAGCAGTCCAGGGGGTCCGAACACTGAAGCTTTCTTT CASSPGGPNTEAFF
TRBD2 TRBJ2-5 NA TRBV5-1 TGCGCCAGCAGCTTGGGGACTAGCGGGGAGACCCAGTACTTC CASSLGTSGETQYF
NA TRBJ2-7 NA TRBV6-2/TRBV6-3 TGTGCCAGCAGTCCGAGAGGGGGGACCTCCTACGAGCAGTACTTC CASSPRGGTSYEQYF
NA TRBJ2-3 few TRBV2 TGTGCCAGCAGTGCGGACAGCACAGATACGCAGTATTTT CASSADSTDTQYF
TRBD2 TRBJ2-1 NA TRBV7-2 TGTGCCAGCAGCCATACCGGGACTAGCACTGAGCAGTTCTTC CASSHTGTSTEQFF
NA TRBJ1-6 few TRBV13 TGTGCCAGCAGCCCTTTTGAGGGAATTAATTCACCCCTCCACTTT CASSPFEGINSPLHF
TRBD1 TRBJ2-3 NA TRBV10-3 TGTGCCATCAGCGTTGGAGGACAGGGGGCTGCAGATACGCAGTATTTT CAISVGGQGAADTQYF
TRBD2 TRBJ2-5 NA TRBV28 TGTGCCAGCAGTACTAGCGGGAGAGTGAGAGAGACCCAGTACTTC CASSTSGRVRETQYF
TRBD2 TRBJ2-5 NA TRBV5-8 TGTGCCAGCAGCTCGGCGTTGGGCTTGAGCGGGAGGGCCCACGAGACCCAGTACTTC CASSSALGLSGRAHETQYF
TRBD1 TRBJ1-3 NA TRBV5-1 TGCGCCAGCAGCTTGGTAGGGACAGCAAATGGAAACACCATATATTTT CASSLVGTANGNTIYF
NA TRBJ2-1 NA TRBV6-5 TGTGCCAGCAGATTCCTAGCATACAATGAGCAGTTCTTC CASRFLAYNEQFF